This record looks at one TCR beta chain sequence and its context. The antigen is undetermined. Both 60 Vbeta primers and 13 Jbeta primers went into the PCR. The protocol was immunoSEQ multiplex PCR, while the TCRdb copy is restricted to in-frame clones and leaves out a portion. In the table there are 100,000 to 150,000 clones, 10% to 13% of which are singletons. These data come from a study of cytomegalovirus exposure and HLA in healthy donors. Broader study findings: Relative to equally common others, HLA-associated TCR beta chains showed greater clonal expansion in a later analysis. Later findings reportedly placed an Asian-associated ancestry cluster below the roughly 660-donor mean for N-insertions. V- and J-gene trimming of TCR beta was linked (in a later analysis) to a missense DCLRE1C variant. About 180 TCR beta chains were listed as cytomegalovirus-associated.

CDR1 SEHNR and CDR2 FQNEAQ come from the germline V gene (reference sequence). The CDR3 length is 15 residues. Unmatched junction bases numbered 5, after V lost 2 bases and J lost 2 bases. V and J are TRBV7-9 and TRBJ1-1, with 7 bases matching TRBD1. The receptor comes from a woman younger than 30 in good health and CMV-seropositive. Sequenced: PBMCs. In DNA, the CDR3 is TGTGCCAGCAGCTTAACGACAGGGCTCAACACTGAAGCTTTCTTT. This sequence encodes CASSLTTGLNTEAFF.